The 24 T cell receptor beta chains below all came from one sample that was sequenced in a study of T-cell memory formation after mild COVID-19. MiXCR was run by TCRdb on the 5' RACE reads, yielding one entry per CDR3 protein. The profile shows approximately 440,000 distinct CDR3 sequences, about 20% of them singletons. The sequenced material came from PBMCs or a T cell subset sorted from them (not recorded which). Receptors originate from an adult woman who had mild COVID-19 (a few samples of this study predate the infection). Cell type and time point are not known.

This clonotype came up a few times. The V call is TRBV29-1, the J call TRBJ2-7; no clear D. Germline CDR1 reads SQVTM; CDR2 reads ANQGSEA. V was cut by 7 bases and J by 4 bases, with 17 bases left in between. CDR3 length: 13 amino acids. The CDR3 DNA is TGCAGCGGATCAAATACCAACGGGTACGAGCAGTACTTC. Residues: CSGSNTNGYEQYF.

This chain uses TRBV5-1 with TRBJ2-1; 7 nucleotides match TRBD1. This CDR3 has 15 amino acids. Per the germline V gene, CDR1 is SGHRS and CDR2 is YFSETQ. V dropped 4 bases and J dropped 2; count of bases not matched to a gene: 6. CDR3 nucleotide sequence: TGCGCCAGCAGCCGCTATCAGGGGGCCTACAATGAGCAGTTCTTC. Translation: CASSRYQGAYNEQFF.

This clonotype was detected only a few times. V gene TRBV27 combines with J gene TRBJ2-3; D possibly uses TRBD1 or TRBD2 (6 bases each). CDR3 length: 16 amino acids. CDR1 is MNHEY and CDR2 is SMNVEV in the germline V gene (reference sequence). Deletions cut 2 bases from V and 6 bases from J, with 18 bases between. The CDR3 DNA sequence: TGTGCCAGCAGTTTAAGCCCTGGGGGGCGGGGCGATACGCAGTATTTT. It translates to CASSLSPGGRGDTQYF.

There are many counts of this clonotype. The chain couples TRBV7-9 to TRBJ2-5; the D gene is possibly TRBD2 (6 bases). Germline-derived CDR1 and CDR2 are SEHNR and FQNEAQ (reference sequence). The CDR3 totals 13 residues. V was clipped by 5 bases and J by 2 bases, with 9 bases between them. In DNA, the CDR3 is TGTGCCAGCAGCCCGGGAGTTCAAGAGACCCAGTACTTC. Protein: CASSPGVQETQYF.

The chain links TRBV5-6 to TRBJ2-1, with 8 bases matching TRBD1. The CDR3 covers 15 residues. The germline V gene encodes CDR1 SGHDT and CDR2 YYEEEE. Trimming at V came to 0 bases and at J to 5 bases, leaving 4 bases not matched to a gene. CDR3 bases: TGTGCCAGCAGCTTGGCAGGGGGCACAGACAATGAGCAGTTCTTC. Translated: CASSLAGGTDNEQFF.

V and J are TRBV12-3 or TRBV12-4 and TRBJ2-1; 7 positions match TRBD1. V trimming: 5 bases; J trimming: 8 bases; junction bases outside the gene matches: 6. The CDR3 spans 13 residues. The CDR3 region has the DNA TGTGCCAGCAGTAGGGGGCGCAAGGATGAGCAGTTCTTC. Translated: CASSRGRKDEQFF.

The chain employs TRBV6-4 and TRBJ2-1; D tentatively fits TRBD1 or TRBD2 (5 bases each). This CDR3 is 15 amino acids long. V lost 5 bases and J 8 bases, leaving 19 bases between the germline ends. CDR1 and CDR2 (germline): MRHNA, SNTAGT. CDR3 bases: TGTGCCAGCAGTCAAGGGACCCCCGGAAGGGATGAGCAGTTCTTC. Its translation is CASSQGTPGRDEQFF.

This clonotype has a handful of counts. J is TRBJ2-5 and V is TRBV29-1; 9 nucleotides line up with TRBD1. The CDR3 length is 14 residues. The germline gives CDR1 SQVTM, CDR2 ANQGSEA. Germline trimming cut 6 bases from V and 5 bases from J; bases unmatched to any gene: 10. Written as DNA, the CDR3 is TGCAGCGTAGGTACAGGGGGCTCCGTGGAGACCCAGTACTTC. Its protein product is CSVGTGGSVETQYF.

This clonotype was observed a handful of times. The genes are TRBV29-1 and TRBJ2-7; 7 bases line up with TRBD1. This CDR3 is built from 13 residues. Germline loops: CDR1 SQVTM, CDR2 ANQGSEA. The junction had 1 base not matched to a gene; V was cut back by 0 bases and J by 2 bases. This CDR3 reads CSVEEQGPYEQYF. The CDR3 DNA reads as TGCAGCGTTGAAGAACAGGGGCCCTACGAGCAGTACTTC.

J is TRBJ1-1 and V is TRBV7-6; 8 bases are a match to TRBD1. Germline trimming cut 3 bases from V and 5 bases from J; bases unmatched to any gene: 11. The CDR3 contains 16 residues. The germline V gene has CDR1 SGHVS and CDR2 FNYEAQ. CDR3 nucleotides: TGTGCCAGCAGCTTTGGACAGGGCGTGTTGAGGACTGAAGCTTTCTTT. Translating gives CASSFGQGVLRTEAFF.

This clonotype appeared a few times. The V gene is TRBV7-2, the J gene TRBJ1-2; TRBD1 might be the D (6 bases). The germline gives CDR1 SGHTA, CDR2 FQGNSA. This CDR3 has 16 amino acids. Trimming stripped 1 base from V and 4 bases from J, with 16 bases between. The CDR3 nucleotides read TGTGCCAGCAGCTTAGGATGGCAGGGGCCTGTCTATGGCTACACCTTC. The encoded protein is CASSLGWQGPVYGYTF.

The chain uses TRBV15 and TRBJ2-7; 9 bases align to TRBD2. The J segment lost 2 bases and the V segment lost 0 bases, leaving 11 bases of the junction unmatched. CDR3 length equals 18 residues. Germline lookup yields CDR1 LNHNV and CDR2 YYDKDF (reference sequence). This CDR3 reads CATSRDLLTSGGAYEQYF. CDR3 bases: TGTGCCACCAGCAGAGATCTCCTGACTAGCGGAGGCGCCTACGAGCAGTACTTC.

This clonotype was picked up a small number of times. The chain links TRBV12-3 or TRBV12-4 to TRBJ2-5, with 11 positions matching TRBD2. The V and J ends lost 5 bases and 9 bases, in that order; junction bases with no gene match: 14. This CDR3 is built from 16 residues. CDR3 sequence: CASSRPTSGGPMAQYF. CDR3 coding DNA: TGTGCCAGCAGTCGTCCTACTAGCGGGGGCCCGATGGCCCAGTACTTC.

This clonotype was detected a few times. CDR3 in DNA: TGCGCCAGCAGCCATGTGGACCCGTTCCTTCGACGCGAGCAGTACTTC. This codes for CASSHVDPFLRREQYF. The V gene is TRBV4-1, the J gene TRBJ2-7; D is ambiguous. Germline V CDR1 and CDR2: MGHRA, YSYEKL. CDR3 size: 16 residues. Trimming shortened V by 3 bases and J by 6 bases, and 21 bases separated the two germline ends.

This clonotype was counted between two and nine times. J is TRBJ2-7 and V is TRBV18, with 13 bases matching TRBD2. CDR3 length: 15 residues. V dropped 3 bases and J dropped 3; count of bases not matched to a gene: 2. Germline V lookup: CDR1 KGHSH, CDR2 LQKENI. The CDR3: CASSPGTSGVYEQYF. The CDR3 nucleotides read TGTGCCAGCTCACCCGGGACTAGCGGGGTCTACGAGCAGTACTTC.

This clonotype turned up a few times. This chain joins TRBV21-1 and TRBJ2-4; the table's D call TRBD2 went unverified against the DNA. TRBV21-1 is classified as a pseudogene. The CDR3 consists of 20 residues. Here the CDR3 DNA reads TGTGCCAGCACCGGGGGGGAGGGACACCAAGATTTTTTAGCCAAAAACATTCAGTACTTC. Amino acid sequence: CASTGGEGHQDFLAKNIQYF.

This rearrangement joins TRBV4-1 to TRBJ2-7; D unresolved. In germline, CDR1 is MGHRA, CDR2 YSYEKL. CDR3 length: 15 residues. V gave up 1 base and J gave up 3 bases, with 13 bases separating them. CDR3 nucleotides: TGCGCCAGCAGCCAAGGGACGGAAACTCTCTACGAGCAGTACTTC. The encoded protein is CASSQGTETLYEQYF.

This clonotype has only a few counts. The J gene is TRBJ2-6, the V gene TRBV12-3 or TRBV12-4, with D uncertain. This CDR3 comprises 17 residues. Trimming removed 6 bases at V and 2 bases at J, with 17 bases between. CDR3 bases: TGTGCCAGCAGCCAGACCCCCCTGCTCCCTGGGGCCAACGTCCTGACTTTC. Its translation: CASSQTPLLPGANVLTF.

Concerning this clonotype: At one boundary the junction diverges from the germline segment, which might be a read error. The chain links TRBV30 to TRBJ2-1; the D gene is possibly TRBD2 (6 bases). The CDR3 is made up of 11 amino acids. CDR1 is GTSNPN and CDR2 is SVGIG in the germline V gene (reference sequence). The CDR3 bases are TGTGCCTGGACTGAAGCCGGGAGTACGGTCTTC. Protein sequence: CAWTEAGSTVF.

The chain couples TRBV11-2 to TRBJ1-6; D might be TRBD1 (6 bases). Trimming pared 5 bases from V and 7 bases from J, leaving 18 bases between. This CDR3 comprises 16 residues. Germline lookup yields CDR1 SGHAT and CDR2 FQNNGV. The CDR3 DNA is TGTGCCAGCAGCCAACCTCCCGGGACACTGAATTCACCCCTCCACTTT. Translating gives CASSQPPGTLNSPLHF.

CDR3 loop: CASSTYATGSYEQYF. Written as DNA, the CDR3 is TGTGCCAGCAGCACATATGCGACAGGGAGCTACGAGCAGTACTTC. This chain joins TRBV7-2 and TRBJ2-7; 7 nucleotides align to TRBD1. V dropped 5 bases and J dropped 3; count of bases not matched to a gene: 10. Germline loops: CDR1 SGHTA, CDR2 FQGNSA. CDR3 length equals 15 residues.

The chain employs TRBV7-2 and TRBJ2-1; D may be TRBD2 (5 bases). The CDR3 length is 12 residues. V was pared by 5 bases and J by 12 bases, with 14 bases between. Germline lookup yields CDR1 SGHTA and CDR2 FQGNSA. The chain's CDR3 is CASSRRVEGQFF. CDR3 DNA: TGTGCCAGCAGCCGCCGAGTAGAGGGGCAGTTCTTC.

V and J are TRBV5-1 and TRBJ1-2, with D possibly being TRBD1 (5 bases). The CDR3 spans 13 residues. Looked up from germline, CDR1 is SGHRS and CDR2 is YFSETQ. Between the trimmed V and J ends, which lost 4 bases and 2 bases, there was a span of 9 bases. The CDR3 loop reads CASSDGGNYGYTF. The CDR3 region has the DNA TGCGCCAGCAGCGATGGGGGAAACTATGGCTACACCTTC.

The CDR3 sequence: CASSVEPGSNTEAFF. The CDR3 DNA reads as TGTGCCAGCAGCGTAGAGCCAGGGTCGAACACTGAAGCTTTCTTT. V usage is TRBV9 and J usage is TRBJ1-1, with D tentatively TRBD1 (5 bases). Germline CDR1 and CDR2: SGDLS and YYNGEE. The CDR3 runs 15 residues. V lost 0 bases to trimming and J lost 1 base, with 10 bases between them.